This TCR beta chain was captured in a study of T-cell memory formation after mild COVID-19. Study-level information: TCR clusters were mostly confined to one donor each. Study-wide results and limits: The study found balanced CD4/CD8 in clones contracting day 15 to 85 and a CD4+ lean in later expanders. Pre-infection memory contained some responding clones, which suggested that cross-reactive memory had joined.

This CDR3 has 15 amino acids. The V end was cut by 7 bases, the J end by 0 bases, with 11 bases between. CDR1 is SGHDT, CDR2 YYEEEE, per germline. TCRalpha and TCRbeta libraries used 5'RACE with constant-segment primers and UMIs. TCRdb passed the 5' RACE reads through MiXCR, listing each CDR3 protein once. The data hold about 470,000 distinct CDR3 sequences, with approximately 25% observed a single time. This clonotype was counted a few times. Its antigen is as yet unknown. Material: PBMCs or a T cell subset sorted from them (not recorded which). This TCR came from an adult woman who had mild COVID-19 (a few samples of this study predate the infection). Cell type and time point are not known. The rearrangement uses TRBV5-6 and TRBJ1-6; the D is unclear. CDR3 nucleotides: TGTGCCAGCCGGCTAGGGAGCTCCTATAATTCACCCCTCCACTTT. It codes for CASRLGSSYNSPLHF. Full variable domain (remainder filled in from reference TRBV5-6 and TRBJ1-6): DAGVTQSPTHLIKTRGQQVTLRCSPKSGHDTVSWYQQALGQGPQFIFQYYEEEERQRGNFPDRFSGHQFPNYSSELNVNALLLGDSALYLCASRLGSSYNSPLHFGNGTRLTVT.